The clone carrying this TCR beta chain was seen repeatedly, ten times or more. Time point denoted: newly diagnosed GD, antithyroid drugs for less than 3 months. The TCR library was made from RNA that had been extracted from PBMCs in TRIzol. Graves' disease diagnosis was established per American Thyroid Association guidelines. These data belong to a study of regulatory T cells in long-lasting Graves disease. Across the whole study: Duration of antithyroid drug therapy among newly diagnosed Graves' patients was under 3 months.

V was clipped by 2 bases and J by 3 bases, with 8 bases between them. The CDR3 contains 14 residues. The V gene's germline CDR1 is LGHDT and CDR2 YNNKEL (reference sequence). HTBI primers from iRepertoire and Arm-PCR of CDR3 regions yielded the TCR beta libraries. TCRdb ran MiXCR on the multiplex PCR reads and lists one entry per CDR3 protein. The sample consists of hundreds of thousands of distinct CDR3 sequences, approximately 16% of them appearing once. The data also belong to a second study, concerning T cells in Graves' hyperthyroidism and ophthalmopathy. As reported in that work: The TCR CDR3 first-round RT-PCR relied on the HTBI primer set. Separating ophthalmopathy from stable hyperthyroidism was achieved by a 13 V-J model.

The source of this sequence is a man aged 40-49 years with Graves disease. This sequence joins TRBV3-1 and TRBJ1-5; D is unresolved. Specimen: peripheral blood mononuclear cells (PBMCs), collected at new diagnosis, from a patient treated with antithyroid drugs. Here the CDR3 reads CASSQPGTNQPQHF. In DNA form, the CDR3 reads TGTGCCAGCAGCCAACCCGGCACCAATCAGCCCCAGCATTTT. Full variable domain (remainder filled in from reference TRBV3-1 and TRBJ1-5): DTAVSQTPKYLVTQMGNDKSIKCEQNLGHDTMYWYKQDSKKFLKIMFSYNNKELIINETVPNRFSPKSPDKAHLNLHINSLELGDSAVYFCASSQPGTNQPQHFGDGTRLSIL.